This T cell receptor (beta chain) derives from a study of shared clonotypes between healthy human individuals. Naive CD45RA+ and memory CD45RA-negative subsets were split from CD4+ cells. Trimming took off 3 bases at V and 1 base at J, with 6 bases between the two ends. The V gene's germline CDR1 is SGHDN and CDR2 FVKESK. The CDR3 totals 14 residues. Study-wide points: Naive subsets usually exceeded memory subsets in estimated richness. Enrolling few donors narrowed the genetic and exposure-history diversity that was represented.

TCRdb keeps only in-frame clones here, not all; method: immunoSEQ multiplex PCR. The sample has some 2,100,000 clones, approximately 96% seen once; the top ten hold around 0.13%. A remark on this clone: Its antigen is unknown.

Sequenced: naive CD4+ T cells sorted from blood. This sample's subset: CD45RA+ positively selected. The sequence was obtained from a man younger than 30 in good health. The J gene is TRBJ1-4, the V gene TRBV14; D is unresolved. In nucleotides, the CDR3 is TGTGCCAGCAGCCACGGGGTAACTAATGAAAAACTGTTTTTT. Translating gives CASSHGVTNEKLFF.